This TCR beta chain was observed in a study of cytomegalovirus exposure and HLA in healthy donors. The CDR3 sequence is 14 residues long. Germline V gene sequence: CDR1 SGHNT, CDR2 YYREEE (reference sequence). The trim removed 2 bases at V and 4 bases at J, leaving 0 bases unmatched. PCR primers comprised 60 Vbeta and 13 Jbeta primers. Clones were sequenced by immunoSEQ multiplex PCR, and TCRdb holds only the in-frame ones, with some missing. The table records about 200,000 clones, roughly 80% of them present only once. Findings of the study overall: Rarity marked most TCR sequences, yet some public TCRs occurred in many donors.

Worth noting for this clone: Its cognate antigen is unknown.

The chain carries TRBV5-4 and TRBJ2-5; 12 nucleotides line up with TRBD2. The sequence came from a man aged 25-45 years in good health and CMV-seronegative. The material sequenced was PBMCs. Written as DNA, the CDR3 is TGTGCCAGCAGCTTACTAGCGGGGGGAGAGACCCAGTACTTC. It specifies CASSLLAGGETQYF. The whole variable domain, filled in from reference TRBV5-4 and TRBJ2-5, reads ETGVTQSPTHLIKTRGQQVTLRCSSQSGHNTVSWYQQALGQGPQFIFQYYREEENGRGNFPPRFSGLQFPNYSSELNVNALELDDSALYLCASSLLAGGETQYFGPGTRLLVL.